This TCR beta chain stems from a study of cytomegalovirus exposure and HLA in healthy donors (dated 2017 in TCRdb). With regard to the full study: In an earlier analysis of under 600 of the donors, 276 Gb of sequence data and 120 million or so unique TCR beta sequences from 150 million to 200 million T cells were reported. Across approximately 400 genotyped donors of the cohort, an average of about 220,000 unique TCR beta nucleotide sequences per donor were sequenced, and roughly a sixth of those sequences were non-productive. About five DR-DQ haplotypes were treated as single units for association and clustering because of strong linkage in the cohort. An early release that covered some 630 HLA-typed donors contained around 300 gigabases of sequencing data and 80 million or so unique TCR sequences. The study was designed to test whether signatures of past pathogen exposure could be identified by cataloging public T cell receptors. In an earlier analysis of 587 of the donors, high-throughput TCR beta sequencing was used to judge whether each TCR beta V gene segment behaved as functional or pseudogenic. Every discovery cohort repertoire had been produced on one sequencing platform. Besides the first cohort of roughly 660 subjects, a separate validation cohort made up of 120 different subjects was used. In a later analysis, previously published TCR beta repertoires from 550 to 700 donors were re-analyzed and high-resolution HLA genotyping was added so that TCR occurrence patterns could be studied. Donor age, sex, ethnicity and CMV serostatus were collected together with the repertoire data. Genome-wide SNP genotypes for about 60% of the roughly 670 donors were used in a later genetic analysis, which treated that subset as a discovery cohort. Of the roughly 400 genotyped donors, 65% to 90% were placed in the genetic ancestry cluster associated with self-reported Caucasian donors. Both class I and class II loci were covered by HLA typing, at four-digit resolution. Rather than drawing on any new phenotypic data, the later analysis identified candidate immune exposures from TCR beta sequences and the way those sequences occurred across donors. The number of typed donors differed by locus: about 620-640 for A, B, C, DRB1 and DQB1; 522 for DQA1; 606 for DPA1; and 400 to 480 for DPB1. High-throughput TCR immunosequencing, statistical association of individual TCRs with disease status, and machine learning were combined to predict cytomegalovirus infection status. The study used immunosequencing to profile the T cell repertoires of 666 subjects and linked those repertoires to cytomegalovirus serostatus. Results and caveats for the whole study, not just this receptor: The classifier was reported to diagnose cytomegalovirus status with high specificity and sensitivity in both the original and validation cohorts. Because counts were too low, 15 to 20 rarely observed V segments, including chromosome 9 orphons, were excluded from the earlier analysis of 587 of the donors. Linkage disequilibrium might explain the correlated functional status among segregating V segments, but an unknown experimental factor could not be ruled out. Three of the identified cytomegalovirus-associated TCR beta chains were confirmed in vitro to be specific for cytomegalovirus antigens. A later analysis found that HLA-associated TCR beta chains were more clonally expanded and had lower generation probabilities than equally common non-associated chains. CMV serostatus was the only immune exposure information available for the cohort. The cohort was sequenced for TCR beta chains only, and without alpha or paired-chain data the features that could be detected were limited. According to a later analysis, most CMV-associated TCR beta chains appeared to be HLA-restricted, and the HLA associations seemed to be driven largely by CMV exposure. According to a later analysis, TCR association rates differed among HLA loci, with DRB1 alleles showing the most associated TCRs and HLA-C alleles showing the fewest. Because HLA typing was unavailable for some donors at each locus, only the typed subset was used in association tests. An association between a missense DCLRE1C variant and V-gene and J-gene trimming of TCR beta chains was found in a later genetic analysis and replicated in an independent cohort. Assigning TCR associations to individual alleles was difficult when HLA alleles, especially DR and DQ, strongly co-occurred. The authors suggested that the approach could potentially be generalized to other disease states and immunological phenotypes. At a false discovery rate of 0.05, a later analysis linked fewer than 20,000 TCR beta sequences to specific HLA alleles. A cluster of highly shared sequence variants was judged likely to be a technical artifact of the sequencing pipeline. In a later analysis, several top co-occurrence clusters were reported to appear linked to parvovirus B19, influenza, CMV and Epstein-Barr virus. According to a later genetic analysis, donors in an Asian-associated ancestry cluster had fewer N-insertions in productive TCRs than the approximately 670-donor mean. In the study, around 150 TCR beta chains were listed as associated with cytomegalovirus. A further reported finding was that TCR beta sequences accurately predicted the HLA-A and HLA-B alleles for most subjects in the first cohort. The presence/absence analyses assumed that sequencing depth was roughly uniform across donors, and that assumption may not be true. In an earlier analysis of approximately 600 of the donors, most TCR beta V segments were observed in productive rearrangements about 90% or about 30% of the time, broadly matching IMGT annotations. Most TCR sequences were seen in very few donors, while some public TCRs were found in many individuals.

The cohort consisted of 666 healthy bone marrow donors. At the time of sampling, every cohort member was nominally healthy, though immune exposures that went unrecorded were likely present. The donor tested CMV seronegative and was one of the 352 seronegative cohort members. Each donor provided a peripheral blood sample, and peripheral blood mononuclear cells were used for TCR beta sequencing. Genomic DNA was extracted from the blood cell samples with the Qiagen DNeasy Blood Extraction Kit. As to this clone: Its specific antigen is unknown. Within one base of it there is no much larger clone, and no base qualities were kept.

Libraries came from the immunoSEQ multiplex PCR assay. For the multiplex PCR, a mixture combining 60 forward primers for TCR Vbeta segments and 13 reverse primers for TCR Jbeta segments was used. A multiplex PCR assay on genomic DNA amplified the CDR3 region of rearranged TCR beta genes. On the Illumina HiSeq System, the amplified TCR beta libraries were sequenced as 87-base-pair reads. From the authors' description of their analysis: In a later analysis, tens of millions of unique TCR beta chains were counted across the roughly 670 repertoires, and roughly 9.9 million of these chains were shared by at least two donors. Raw reads were error-corrected and collapsed into unique sequences with a nearest-neighbor algorithm that merged closely related sequences to remove PCR and sequencing errors. V, D and J gene segments were assigned by aligning CDR3 sequences to IMGT reference sequences. For a sequence to be retained, at least a six-nucleotide match to both a V gene segment and a J gene segment was required. Rearrangements were classified as productive when the CDR3 lacked stop codons and remained in frame with V and J, and all other rearrangements were classified as non-productive. Following IMGT convention, CDR3 was defined as the stretch from the second conserved V-encoded cysteine to the conserved J-encoded phenylalanine. In an earlier analysis of 500 to 650 of the donors, sequences lacking an unambiguous match to a single V gene segment were excluded. In an earlier analysis of around 600 of the donors, V segments were called functional above 56.7% productive rearrangements and were called segregating when the between-donor standard deviation exceeded 5%. A statistical classification framework was built to diagnose cytomegalovirus status from the catalog of TCR beta chain sequences. A later analysis assigned V and J genes by comparing TCR nucleotide sequences with IMGT/GENE-DB human TR gene sequences. Using the TCRdist pipeline, a later analysis assigned CDR3 sequences along with most-parsimonious VDJ recombination scenarios. In a later analysis, each TCR beta chain was defined by its CDR3 amino acid sequence together with its V-gene family, and reads lacking a unique V-gene family were excluded. A later analysis removed 600 or so highly shared, low-generation-probability nucleotide sequences to deal with suspected cross-contamination and a sequencing artifact. In a later analysis, a clonal expansion index was calculated for each public chain from normalized within-repertoire ranks of inferred template counts. A later analysis computed generation probabilities with a VDJ recombination model fitted to out-of-frame rearrangements, and checked the results against IGoR. In a later analysis, TCR-TCR, TCR-HLA and TCR-CMV co-occurrence was scored with hypergeometric tests, and a repertoire-size bias correction was applied to TCR pairs. A later analysis estimated false discovery rates by permuting HLA or CMV assignments 20 times. In a later analysis, co-occurring TCRs were grouped using DBSCAN, and TCRdist sequence similarity was added for clustering within HLA-allele-positive subsets. Repertoires with fewer than 30,000 or more than 120,000 public chains were left out of co-occurrence clustering, as were a handful of repertoires with anomalous nucleotide sharing. The clones in this table, taken by TCRdb from immuneACCESS, are in-frame only. Not every clone is retained; where verified, under half of the shortfall comes from an unresolved V gene, and the cause of the rest is unknown. That table supplies the V and J calls and clone size; D and trimming were determined from the DNA. The sample records more than 85,000 clones, around 83% of which are singletons. 1.2% of the sample is in the top ten clones.

The source is a woman younger than 35 in good health and CMV-seronegative. Sequencing was performed on PBMCs.

The DNA sequence reads TGTGCCAGCAGTGGACAGGGTACCTACGAGCAGTACTTC. It translates to CASSGQGTYEQYF. The chain is encoded by TRBV6-6 joined to TRBJ2-7, with 8 bases matching TRBD1. The germline V gene (reference sequence) gives CDR1 as MNHNY and CDR2 as SVGAGI. Trimmed from V: 5 bases; trimmed from J: 2 bases; junction bases lacking a gene match: 2. The CDR3 holds 13 amino acids from the cysteine to the phenylalanine. The DNA shown is the 39-base CDR3, in frame from base 1.